Listed below are T cell receptor beta chains from one sample, sequenced in a study of CD8 T cells in Susac syndrome. TCRdb reanalysed the immunoSEQ multiplex PCR reads using MiXCR and keeps one entry per CDR3 protein. The sample gives 200,000 to 250,000 distinct CDR3 sequences, 85% to 95% of which show up once; around 0.076% is in the top ten. The sequencing sample was made of CD4+ T cells from PBMCs. These receptors came from a human donor with multiple sclerosis. Both conserved end residues are trimmed from each CDR3. The order of the fields is J gene, V gene, CDR3 protein.

J: TRBJ2-1; V: TRBV3-1; CDR3: ASSQRGREQF
J: TRBJ2-2; V: TRBV29-1; CDR3: SVQDTGELF
J: TRBJ2-3; V: TRBV7-8; CDR3: ASSLVGSYTDTQY
J: NA; V: TRBV12-3/TRBV12-4; CDR3: ASRPSGGAREQY
J: TRBJ2-3; V: TRBV30; CDR3: AWRLAGGTDTQY
J: TRBJ1-1; V: TRBV4-1; CDR3: ASSNLGRNTEAF
J: TRBJ2-7; V: TRBV20-1; CDR3: SALQGDYEQY
J: TRBJ2-5; V: TRBV7-2; CDR3: ASSLKTSGGGETQY
J: TRBJ1-1; V: TRBV7-2; CDR3: ASSLGQGATLGEAF
J: TRBJ2-7; V: TRBV2; CDR3: AGRRDLTYEQY
J: TRBJ1-4; V: TRBV29-1; CDR3: SVPGLTNEKLF
J: TRBJ2-1; V: TRBV20-1; CDR3: SAREVYAGDNEQF
J: TRBJ1-1; V: TRBV18; CDR3: ASSLFTEAPEAF
J: TRBJ1-5; V: TRBV20-1; CDR3: SAWGQGNQPQH
J: TRBJ1-1; V: TRBV29-1; CDR3: SGSTERGTEAF
J: TRBJ2-2; V: TRBV29-1; CDR3: SGRDDFTGELF
J: TRBJ2-1; V: TRBV3-1; CDR3: ASSPFQQGSSNEQF
J: TRBJ1-6; V: TRBV7-2; CDR3: ASSHTSGPLH
J: TRBJ2-5; V: TRBV29-1; CDR3: SVFGTGGFQETQY
J: TRBJ1-6; V: TRBV15; CDR3: ATSQTGGDSPLH
J: TRBJ1-1; V: TRBV2; CDR3: ASRDIGLKNTEAF
J: TRBJ1-1; V: TRBV29-1; CDR3: SANAGKTEAF
J: TRBJ2-1; V: TRBV5-1; CDR3: ASALGRKLSINEQF
J: TRBJ2-1; V: TRBV4-1; CDR3: ASSQGLAGPRGNEQF
J: TRBJ2-7; V: TRBV30; CDR3: AWRWSGGYEQY
J: TRBJ1-6; V: TRBV20-1; CDR3: SARVEVSYNSPLH
J: TRBJ1-1; V: TRBV2; CDR3: ASNPGGPEAF